The entry below describes one T cell receptor beta chain. Each CDR3 protein is one row after TCRdb ran MiXCR on the RT-PCR reads. The sample has fewer than 800,000 distinct CDR3 sequences, over 12% seen once; the top ten hold 3% to 4.5%. CDR1 and CDR2 from the germline V gene are LGHNA and YNFKEQ. V lost 2 bases to trimming and J lost 9 bases; unmatched junction nucleotides: 4. The CDR3 contains 13 residues. The J gene is TRBJ2-1, the V gene TRBV4-2; TRBD2 agrees at 7 bases. Sequencing input: memory CD4+ T cells from blood. This receptor was obtained from a female donor in good health, serving as a healthy control. The CDR3 DNA reads TGTGCCAGCAGCCAAATACTAGCGACTGAGCAGTTCTTC. This sequence encodes CASSQILATEQFF.